The T cell receptor (beta chain) described here comes from a study of blood T cell repertoires in COVID-19. Study-wide context: Material from acute and convalescent COVID-19 was sourced from the United States, Italy and Spain. T cells, B-cell-depleted T cells, or PBMCs supplied cDNA or gDNA.

Only in-frame clones appear in the TCRdb table, and some are missing; sequencing was by immunoSEQ multiplex PCR. The sample shows fewer than 250,000 clones, just under 85% of them seen only once. Germline CDR1 is SGHRS and CDR2 is YFSETQ. This CDR3 spans 14 amino acids. V shed 4 bases and J 1 base; nucleotides not matched to a gene: 0. The chain couples TRBV5-1 to TRBJ2-2; TRBD1 agrees at 8 bases. This TCR was sampled from an elderly woman with acute or convalescent COVID-19. Sequences were obtained from peripheral blood. CDR3: CASSGQGNTGELFF. As DNA, the CDR3 is TGCGCCAGCAGCGGACAGGGGAACACCGGGGAGCTGTTTTTT.